The 16 T cell receptor beta chains reported below all come from one sample, sequenced in a study of Ad26.COV2.S vaccination and SARS-CoV-2 variants. TCRdb keeps only in-frame clones here, not all; method: immunoSEQ multiplex PCR. The sample yields fewer than 900,000 clones, approximately 88% seen once. Treatment indicated: about 20 received Ad26.COV2.S at low or high dose, single or two shots; about 5 received placebo; per-sample allocation not given. Day 63 after the first injection of vaccine or placebo was the sampling time. The sample here was peripheral blood, taken in a trial of Ad26.COV2.S vaccine versus placebo. Receptors were obtained from a person between 18 and 65 years old who received the Ad26.COV2.S COVID-19 vaccine or a placebo.

The J gene is TRBJ1-2, the V gene TRBV6-5, with TRBD1 as a possible D gene (6 bases). V lost 6 bases, J lost 4 bases, and 12 bases lay in between. Per germline, CDR1 MNHEY and CDR2 SVGAGI. The CDR3 is 13 amino acids. The CDR3 region is CASRGAGAYGYTF. In DNA, the CDR3 is TGTGCCAGCAGAGGGGCAGGGGCCTATGGCTACACCTTC.

The rearrangement uses TRBV27 and TRBJ2-7; TRBD2 agrees at 11 bases. The CDR3 sequence is 14 residues long. Germline CDR1 and CDR2: MNHEY and SMNVEV (reference sequence). V dropped 5 bases and J dropped 3; count of bases not matched to a gene: 3. CDR3 protein: CASSVLAGVYEQYF. In nucleotides, the CDR3 is TGTGCCAGCAGTGTACTAGCGGGGGTCTACGAGCAGTACTTC.

With regard to this clone: Other DNA sequences in the same sample also yield this CDR3. V is TRBV2 and J is TRBJ1-5, with unresolved D. The CDR3 is 12 residues long. V lost 1 base, J lost 7 bases, and 5 bases lay in between. From germline, CDR1 is SNHLY and CDR2 FYNNEI. CDR3 residues: CASSEGRQPQHF. In DNA form, the CDR3 reads TGTGCCAGCAGTGAAGGAAGACAGCCCCAGCATTTT. Full variable domain (missing parts from reference TRBV2 and TRBJ1-5): EPEVTQTPSHQVTQMGQEVILRCVPISNHLYFYWYRQILGQKVEFLVSFYNNEISEKSEIFDDQFSVERPDGSNFTLKIRSTKLEDSAMYFCASSEGRQPQHFGDGTRLSIL.

The chain recombines TRBV29-1 with TRBJ2-7; 8 bases align to TRBD2. This CDR3 comprises 14 residues. The trim removed 7 bases at V and 5 bases at J, leaving 13 bases unmatched. Germline values: CDR1 SQVTM, CDR2 ANQGSEA. Here the CDR3 DNA reads TGCAGCGCCGGACCGAGTCGGGAGGGCGACGAGCAGTACTTC. This gives the protein CSAGPSREGDEQYF.

This chain links TRBV19 with TRBJ1-5; possible D gene TRBD1, 5 bases. Germline CDR1 reads LNHDA; CDR2 reads SQIVND (reference sequence). The CDR3 has 14 residues. Trimming pared 10 bases from V and 2 bases from J, leaving 15 bases between. This CDR3 reads CATSGRGGNQPQHF. CDR3 sequence (DNA): TGTGCCACCTCCGGCAGAGGGGGCAATCAGCCCCAGCATTTT.

This sequence joins TRBV15 and TRBJ2-7, with 8 nucleotides matching TRBD2. J was trimmed by 1 base and V by 4 bases; bases with no gene match: 12. Looked up from germline, CDR1 is LNHNV and CDR2 is YYDKDF (reference sequence). This CDR3 spans 17 amino acids. This chain's CDR3 is CATSTLTAGADSYEQYF. The CDR3 DNA follows: TGTGCCACCAGCACTCTAACAGCGGGGGCAGATTCCTACGAGCAGTACTTC.

With respect to this clone: Other DNA sequences from this sample encode an identical CDR3 as well. J is TRBJ1-5 and V is TRBV30; the D is unclear. This CDR3 comprises 12 residues. Germline assignment: CDR1 GTSNPN and CDR2 SVGIG (reference sequence). Between the trimmed V and J ends, which lost 1 base and 1 base, there was a span of 2 bases. The CDR3 reads CAWSGSNQPQHF. CDR3 nucleotide sequence: TGTGCCTGGAGTGGGAGCAATCAGCCCCAGCATTTT.

V is TRBV18 and J is TRBJ1-1, with D unresolved. The CDR3 has 15 residues. Per germline, CDR1 KGHSH and CDR2 LQKENI. Trimming left V 2 bases short and J 1 base short, with 11 bases between. The CDR3 DNA reads TGTGCCAGCTCACCAATACCGATATCGAACACTGAAGCTTTCTTT. This encodes CASSPIPISNTEAFF.

This chain connects TRBV4-1 to TRBJ1-5; D might be TRBD1 (6 bases). Germline values: CDR1 MGHRA, CDR2 YSYEKL. The CDR3 runs 12 residues. V lost 0 bases and J lost 11, with 8 bases in between. Written as DNA, the CDR3 is TGCGCCAGCAGCCAAGAAGGGGGGACCCAGCATTTT. Translation gives CASSQEGGTQHF.

The chain joins TRBV7-2 to TRBJ2-7; D is unclear. Between the trimmed V and J ends, which lost 1 base and 3 bases, there was a span of 10 bases. Germline V gene lookup returns CDR1 SGHTA and CDR2 FQGNSA. The CDR3 runs 14 residues. This CDR3 reads CASSLGYLSYEQYF. CDR3 DNA sequence: TGTGCCAGCAGCTTAGGGTACCTAAGCTACGAGCAGTACTTC. Filled out from reference TRBV7-2 and TRBJ2-7, the complete variable domain reads GAGVSQSPSNKVTEKGKDVELRCDPISGHTALYWYRQSLGQGLEFLIYFQGNSAPDKSGLPSDRFSAERTGGSVSTLTIQRTQQEDSAVYLCASSLGYLSYEQYFGPGTRLTVT.

The chain uses TRBV7-9 and TRBJ2-3; 7 positions agree with TRBD1. The CDR3 totals 15 residues. J gave up 2 bases and V 4 bases, and 6 bases lay outside the gene matches. Germline V gives CDR1 SEHNR, CDR2 FQNEAQ (reference sequence). CDR3 sequence (DNA): TGTGCCAGCAGCTCCCGACAGGGCTTCACAGATACGCAGTATTTT. It is translated as CASSSRQGFTDTQYF.

This clone was counted between two and nine times. The rearrangement uses TRBV18 and TRBJ2-2, with 8 bases lining up with TRBD2. Losses at the gene ends were 3 bases for V and 4 bases for J; bases not matched to a gene: 7. This CDR3 has 16 amino acids. Per the germline V gene, CDR1 is KGHSH and CDR2 is LQKENI. The CDR3 sequence: CASSPMGLVGTGELFF. The CDR3 DNA reads as TGTGCCAGCTCACCGATGGGACTAGTCGGCACCGGGGAGCTGTTTTTT. Using reference TRBV18 and TRBJ2-2 for the parts outside the CDR3, the full variable domain is NAGVMQNPRHLVRRRGQEARLRCSPMKGHSHVYWYRQLPEEGLKFMVYLQKENIIDESGMPKERFSAEFPKEGPSILRIQQVVRGDSAAYFCASSPMGLVGTGELFFGEGSRLTVL.

This clone turned up a few times. The chain uses TRBV3-1 (or the pseudogene TRBV3-2) and TRBJ1-6; D is unresolved. The CDR3 consists of 12 residues. The germline V gene has CDR1 LGHDT and CDR2 YNNKEL (reference sequence). The V gene lost 0 bases and the J gene lost 19 bases, with 13 bases spanning the gap. The CDR3 reads CASSQDEAPIHF. DNA for the CDR3: TGTGCCAGCAGCCAAGATGAGGCACCGATACACTTT.

The chain combines TRBV24-1 with TRBJ1-1; tentative D call: TRBD1 (5 bases). The germline V and J ends were trimmed by 1 base and 1 base, with 6 bases remaining between them. The CDR3 is 14 residues long. Germline CDR1 reads KGHDR; CDR2 reads SFDVKD. In DNA form, the CDR3 reads TGTGCCACCAGTGATTTAAGGGGGAACACTGAAGCTTTCTTT. Translation: CATSDLRGNTEAFF.

The rearrangement joins TRBV6-1 to TRBJ2-7; D might be TRBD2 (6 bases). The CDR3 contains 13 residues. The germline V gene encodes CDR1 MNHNS and CDR2 SASEGT. The V gene lost 7 bases and the J gene lost 2 bases, with 12 bases spanning the gap. CDR3 sequence reads: CASTGGSPYEQYF. CDR3 bases: TGTGCCAGCACCGGGGGATCCCCCTACGAGCAGTACTTC.

DNA of the CDR3: TGTGCTACGACTAGCGGGAACCCCACAGATACGCAGTATTTT. Protein sequence: CATTSGNPTDTQYF. The chain has TRBV30 and TRBJ2-3, with 11 bases matching TRBD2. Germline CDR1 is GTSNPN and CDR2 is SVGIG (reference sequence). The CDR3 length is 14 residues.